The present TCR beta chain was sequenced within a study of control samples from healthy donors and cancer patients. TCRdb keeps only in-frame clones here, not all; method: immunoSEQ multiplex PCR. The sample records 170,000 or so clones, approximately 92% being singletons. The count of this clone is one. Germline values: CDR1 SGHRS, CDR2 YFSETQ. CDR3 size: 16 residues. Trimming cost V 4 bases and J 3 bases; bases outside gene matches: 9. The chain uses TRBV5-1 and TRBJ1-4, with 7 bases matching TRBD1. The sample comprised blood. This sequence originates from a woman between 35 and 50 years old in good health. CDR3 residues: CASSPTTGTANEKLFF. DNA for the CDR3: TGCGCCAGCAGCCCCACTACCGGGACAGCTAATGAAAAACTGTTTTTT. The full variable domain, with the rest looked up from reference TRBV5-1 and TRBJ1-4, is KAGVTQTPRYLIKTRGQQVTLSCSPISGHRSVSWYQQTPGQGLQFLFEYFSETQRNKGNFPGRFSGRQFSNSRSEMNVSTLELGDSALYLCASSPTTGTANEKLFFGSGTQLSVL.